These 12 T cell receptor beta chains were all obtained from the same sample, sequenced in a study of early T cells in non-severe SARS-CoV-2 infection. TCRdb re-derived calls from the 5' RACE reads in MiXCR, one entry per CDR3 protein. The sample records about 25,000 distinct CDR3 sequences, more than 4% being singletons. The source material was whole blood. Source of these receptors: an adult who was a healthcare worker with PCR-confirmed SARS-CoV-2 infection or an uninfected control (not recorded which).

This clonotype showed up many times. V usage is TRBV9 and J usage is TRBJ2-7; D remains unclear. Trimming took 0 bases from V and 2 from J, leaving 12 bases between them. From germline, CDR1 is SGDLS and CDR2 YYNGEE. The CDR3 is 15 amino acids. The CDR3 spells CASSVAPRRPYEQYF. The CDR3 nucleotides are TGTGCCAGCAGCGTAGCCCCTCGGAGACCCTACGAGCAGTACTTC.

This clonotype was recorded at least ten times. The chain employs TRBV7-3 and TRBJ2-7; a possible D gene is TRBD2 (6 bases). V was trimmed by 6 bases and J by 1 base, leaving 13 bases between them. The CDR3 has 14 amino acids. The germline V gene encodes CDR1 SGHTA and CDR2 FQGTGA. This CDR3 is CASSAAGSSYEQYF. CDR3 coding DNA: TGTGCCAGCAGTGCAGCGGGCAGTTCCTACGAGCAGTACTTC.

The chain combines TRBV7-2 with TRBJ2-3; 11 nucleotides line up with TRBD2. V lost 1 base and J lost 8; bases outside the gene matches: 5. CDR3 length: 15 residues. The germline V gene encodes CDR1 SGHTA and CDR2 FQGNSA. The CDR3 DNA is TGTGCCAGCAGCTTAGATTTTCTAGCGGGAGGTACGCAGTATTTT. It translates to CASSLDFLAGGTQYF. The whole variable domain, filled in from reference TRBV7-2 and TRBJ2-3, reads GAGVSQSPSNKVTEKGKDVELRCDPISGHTALYWYRQSLGQGLEFLIYFQGNSAPDKSGLPSDRFSAERTGGSVSTLTIQRTQQEDSAVYLCASSLDFLAGGTQYFGPGTRLTVL.

There are a few counts of this clonotype. This chain uses TRBV21-1 with TRBJ1-1. TRBV21-1 is described as a pseudogene. This CDR3 is 14 amino acids long. The DNA for the CDR3 is TGTGCCAGCAGCACCTTACTGTTGAACACTGAAGCTTTCTTT. Translated, it gives CASSTLLLNTEAFF.

The table lists this clonotype with many counts. The gene calls are TRBV25-1 and TRBJ1-4; no clear D gene. Between the trimmed V and J ends, which lost 3 bases and 13 bases, there was a span of 9 bases. Per germline, CDR1 MGHDK and CDR2 SYGVNS. This CDR3 has 11 residues. In DNA form, the CDR3 reads TGTGCCAGCAGTGATTACAGAGGACTGTTTTTT. Protein product: CASSDYRGLFF. Supplemented by reference TRBV25-1 and TRBJ1-4, the full variable domain reads EADIYQTPRYLVIGTGKKITLECSQTMGHDKMYWYQQDPGMELHLIHYSYGVNSTEKGDLSSESTVSRIRTEHFPLTLESARPSHTSQYLCASSDYRGLFFGSGTQLSVL.

This clonotype was seen ten or more times. The V gene is TRBV27, the J gene TRBJ1-1; 8 bases agree with TRBD1. The CDR3 is 14 amino acids. CDR1 is MNHEY and CDR2 is SMNVEV in the germline V gene (reference sequence). V trimming: 7 bases; J trimming: 6 bases; junction bases outside the gene matches: 10. In nucleotides, the CDR3 is TGTGCCAGCACCAAAGACAGGGGAAGCTCTGAAGCTTTCTTT. Amino acids: CASTKDRGSSEAFF.

The chain uses TRBV20-1 and TRBJ2-5; 7 bases line up with TRBD1. V shed 3 bases and J 6 bases; nucleotides not matched to a gene: 4. Per germline, CDR1 DFQATT and CDR2 SNEGSKA (reference sequence). This CDR3 is 12 amino acids long. The CDR3 spells CSARTTGKTQYF. The CDR3 DNA reads as TGCAGTGCTAGGACGACAGGGAAGACCCAGTACTTC.

This clonotype was seen repeatedly, ten times or more. The gene calls are TRBV20-1 and TRBJ2-1, with D possibly TRBD2 on 6 matching bases. The CDR3 is 15 amino acids. The germline V and J ends were trimmed by 5 bases and 4 bases, with 18 bases remaining between them. CDR1 DFQATT and CDR2 SNEGSKA come from the germline V gene (reference sequence). DNA for the CDR3: TGCAGTGCTTTAAACAGCCTCGGGGGATACAATGAGCAGTTCTTC. Translating it yields CSALNSLGGYNEQFF.

This clonotype came up many times. The chain uses TRBV7-6 and TRBJ2-7; 7 bases are a match to TRBD2. With V trimmed by 4 bases and J by 7 bases, 7 bases remained unmatched. CDR3 length: 13 residues. CDR1 is SGHVS and CDR2 is FNYEAQ in the germline V gene. The DNA of the CDR3 is TGTGCCAGCAGCTCAGCGGGACTTGGGGAGCAGTACTTC. Protein: CASSSAGLGEQYF.

In its sample, this clonotype was seen many times. The rearrangement joins TRBV27 to TRBJ1-2; a possible D gene is TRBD1 (5 bases). The germline CDR1 and CDR2 sequences are MNHEY and SMNVEV (reference sequence). V was cut by 8 bases and J by 8 bases, with 27 bases left in between. The CDR3 is 16 amino acids. The CDR3 DNA is TGTGCCAGCCTGCCGACAGCGGGTATAACCTATGGCGGCTACACCTTC. Translation: CASLPTAGITYGGYTF.

This clonotype was seen at least ten times. The genes are TRBV15 and TRBJ2-1; 7 bases are a match to TRBD2. Germline lookup yields CDR1 LNHNV and CDR2 YYDKDF (reference sequence). V trimming: 1 base; J trimming: 15 bases; junction bases outside the gene matches: 6. The CDR3 covers 12 residues. Here the CDR3 DNA reads TGTGCCACCAGCAGAGGCCGGGACTATCCGTTCTTC. It yields the protein CATSRGRDYPFF.

Many counts were recorded for this clonotype. The V and J genes are TRBV21-1 and TRBJ2-3. TRBV21-1 is a pseudogene. This CDR3 spans 17 amino acids. As DNA, the CDR3 is TGTGCCAGCAGCAAAGAACAGAAAGGGAAGATTACAGATACGCAGTATTTT. Translating it yields CASSKEQKGKITDTQYF.